A selection of T cell receptor beta chains follows, all from one sample in a study of CD8+CD57+ T cells in acquired aplastic anemia. TCRdb re-analysed the reads in MiXCR, keeping a single row per CDR3 protein. The sample lists about 140,000 distinct CDR3 sequences, 41% occurring once. The specimen was sorted CD4+, CD8+, or CD8+CD57+ T cells (not recorded which) from PBMCs. The receptors originated from a human donor in good health, serving as a control. Each CDR3 is given with its conserved first and last residue. D genes are given only for firm matches. For some rows the clone size is stated as once, few or many, or as a class when expanded; others skip it.

j_call: TRBJ1-2
d_call: -
v_call: TRBV24-1
clone_size: -
cdr3_nt: TGTGCCACCAGTGACGAACTCGGAAGCTATGGCTACACCTTC
cdr3_aa: CATSDELGSYGYTF

j_call: TRBJ1-1
d_call: -
v_call: TRBV11-2
clone_size: many
cdr3_nt: TGTGCCAGCAGTTTGAGGGCGGGTGGGACTGAAGCTTTCTTT
cdr3_aa: CASSLRAGGTEAFF

j_call: TRBJ1-2
d_call: -
v_call: TRBV28
clone_size: many
cdr3_nt: TGTGCCAGTAGACAGCGATATGGCTACACCTTC
cdr3_aa: CASRQRYGYTF

j_call: TRBJ2-2
d_call: -
v_call: TRBV5-1
clone_size: many
cdr3_nt: TGCGCCAGCAGCTTGGACAGCCTGTACACCGGGGAGCTGTTTTTT
cdr3_aa: CASSLDSLYTGELFF

j_call: TRBJ1-4
d_call: -
v_call: TRBV25-1
clone_size: -
cdr3_nt: TGTGCCAGCGGTGAATCGTCAGGGACTGAAAAACTGTTTTTT
cdr3_aa: CASGESSGTEKLFF

j_call: TRBJ1-1
d_call: -
v_call: TRBV29-1
clone_size: many
cdr3_nt: TGCAGCCCCGGCTGGGGGGAGGGCACTGAAGCTTTCTTT
cdr3_aa: CSPGWGEGTEAFF

j_call: TRBJ1-1
d_call: -
v_call: TRBV9
clone_size: -
cdr3_nt: TGTGCCAGCAGCGTAGAAGGGTTCGGGGACGCCACTGAAGCTTTCTTT
cdr3_aa: CASSVEGFGDATEAFF

j_call: TRBJ2-7
d_call: -
v_call: TRBV25-1
clone_size: many
cdr3_nt: TGTGCCAGCAGAGGTAGCGGCAGTTCCTCCTACGAGCAGTACTTC
cdr3_aa: CASRGSGSSSYEQYF

j_call: TRBJ2-7
d_call: TRBD1
v_call: TRBV7-7
clone_size: many
cdr3_nt: TGTGCCAGCGGCTTAACCTCGGTTGACAGGGCGGATAACGAGCAGTACTTC
cdr3_aa: CASGLTSVDRADNEQYF

j_call: TRBJ1-6
d_call: -
v_call: TRBV10-1
clone_size: -
cdr3_nt: TGCGCCAGCAGCACGGCCGTCAATTCACCCCTCCACTTT
cdr3_aa: CASSTAVNSPLHF

j_call: TRBJ1-2
d_call: -
v_call: TRBV5-1
clone_size: many
cdr3_nt: TGCGCCAGCAGCTTGGATGGTCACAACTATGGCTACACCTTC
cdr3_aa: CASSLDGHNYGYTF